These 26 T cell receptor beta chains originate from one sample sequenced in a study of blood T cell repertoires in COVID-19. Sequencing used immunoSEQ multiplex PCR; TCRdb keeps in-frame clones, though not all of them. Here the sample spans hundreds of thousands of clones, around 88% being singletons. Material: peripheral blood. The receptors shown here come from a woman aged 25 to 39 with acute or convalescent COVID-19.

This clone was counted once. The rearrangement links TRBV4-1 to TRBJ2-7, with 8 bases fitting TRBD1. Trimming removed 1 base from V and 5 bases from J; junction bases left unmatched: 7. The CDR3 has 15 residues. The germline gives CDR1 MGHRA, CDR2 YSYEKL. The CDR3 sequence: CASSQGDRGFDEQYF. The DNA of the CDR3 is TGCGCCAGCAGCCAAGGCGACAGGGGATTCGACGAGCAGTACTTC.

J is TRBJ2-5 and V is TRBV5-4; 9 bases agree with TRBD1. Germline V gene data show CDR1 as SGHNT and CDR2 as YYREEE (reference sequence). The CDR3 spans 17 residues. J was trimmed by 4 bases and V by 0 bases; bases with no gene match: 10. As DNA, the CDR3 is TGTGCCAGCAGCTTGGACCTTGACAGGGGGTTGCGAGAGACCCAGTACTTC. Residues: CASSLDLDRGLRETQYF.

This rearrangement joins TRBV2 to TRBJ2-7; no clear D. Deletions cut 2 bases from V and 6 bases from J, with 11 bases between. Germline V CDR1 and CDR2: SNHLY, FYNNEI. CDR3 length: 13 amino acids. The CDR3, as DNA: TGTGCCAGCAGTGAATCGGTTTTTCGCGAGCAGTACTTC. Protein sequence: CASSESVFREQYF.

This clone occurred once. The chain joins TRBV7-4 to TRBJ2-7, with no clear D. The CDR3 runs 14 residues. With 1 base removed from V and 6 bases from J, the gap between germline ends came to 13 bases. Germline CDR1 is SGHVT and CDR2 is SQSDAQ. As DNA, the CDR3 is TGTGCCAGCAGCTTAGAGGCTAGAACCGCCGAGCAGTACTTC. Its protein is CASSLEARTAEQYF.

J is TRBJ1-2 and V is TRBV7-9, with D perhaps matching TRBD1 (6 bases). Deletions cut 3 bases from V and 9 bases from J, with 17 bases between. CDR1 and CDR2 (germline): SEHNR, FQNEAQ (reference sequence). CDR3 length: 14 amino acids. CDR3 amino acids: CASSFHREAGSYTF. The CDR3 DNA reads TGTGCCAGCAGCTTTCACAGGGAAGCAGGCAGCTACACCTTC.

This clone was recorded a few times. The chain combines TRBV15 with TRBJ1-1; no reliable D call. V was shortened by 0 bases and J by 0 bases, with 8 bases between the two germline ends. From germline, CDR1 is LNHNV and CDR2 YYDKDF (reference sequence). The CDR3 is 15 amino acids. The CDR3 region is CATSRDLGLNTEAFF. The CDR3 DNA reads as TGTGCCACCAGCAGAGACCTAGGATTGAACACTGAAGCTTTCTTT.

As to this clone: This CDR3 is also generated by other DNA sequences in the sample. The V gene is TRBV5-1, the J gene TRBJ1-1; 7 bases line up with TRBD1. The CDR3 contains 15 residues. The V gene end was trimmed by 0 bases and the J gene end by 0 bases; junction bases not matched to a gene: 2. Germline V gene sequence: CDR1 SGHRS, CDR2 YFSETQ. CDR3 sequence (DNA): TGCGCCAGCAGCTTGGAAGGGGGCATGAACACTGAAGCTTTCTTT. It encodes CASSLEGGMNTEAFF.

This chain joins TRBV28 and TRBJ1-1, with TRBD1 identical over 9 bases. Germline values: CDR1 MDHEN, CDR2 SYDVKM. The CDR3 has 15 amino acids. The J segment lost 3 bases and the V segment lost 5 bases, leaving 7 bases of the junction unmatched. In DNA, the CDR3 is TGTGCCAGCAGTCCTACAGGGGGCGGGTACACTGAAGCTTTCTTT. Its protein is CASSPTGGGYTEAFF. The complete variable domain, with remaining parts taken from reference TRBV28 and TRBJ1-1, reads DVKVTQSSRYLVKRTGEKVFLECVQDMDHENMFWYRQDPGLGLRLIYFSYDVKMKEKGDIPEGYSVSREKKERFSLILESASTNQTSMYLCASSPTGGGYTEAFFGQGTRLTVV.

The chain recombines TRBV2 with TRBJ2-1; TRBD2 matches at 16 bases. The CDR3 runs to 17 residues. The V segment lost 2 bases and the J segment 8 bases; nucleotides outside the gene matches: 6. Per the germline V gene, CDR1 is SNHLY and CDR2 is FYNNEI. The CDR3 region is CASSENPGTSGGDEQFF. The CDR3 nucleotides are TGTGCCAGCAGTGAAAATCCCGGGACTAGCGGGGGGGATGAGCAGTTCTTC.

The rearrangement links TRBV6-5 to TRBJ1-1; no definite D call. Germline CDR1 reads MNHEY; CDR2 reads SVGAGI. V lost 0 bases and J 3 bases, leaving 8 bases between the germline ends. This CDR3 has 14 amino acids. The CDR3 sequence: CASSYSGRDTEAFF. CDR3 nucleotide sequence: TGTGCCAGCAGTTACTCGGGCAGAGACACTGAAGCTTTCTTT.

The J gene is TRBJ2-7, the V gene TRBV2, with D maybe TRBD1 (5 bases). Trimming removed 4 bases at V and 2 bases at J, with 15 bases between. This CDR3 is built from 15 residues. CDR1 is SNHLY, CDR2 FYNNEI, per germline. The CDR3 is CASSGIETVAYEQYF. CDR3 nucleotides: TGTGCCAGCAGTGGGATAGAGACAGTCGCCTACGAGCAGTACTTC.

The chain recombines TRBV7-2 with TRBJ2-3; 7 positions agree with TRBD1. J was trimmed by 4 bases and V by 3 bases; bases with no gene match: 1. Germline V lookup: CDR1 SGHTA, CDR2 FQGNSA. This CDR3 spans 13 amino acids. CDR3 loop: CASSFGTADTQYF. The CDR3 DNA reads as TGTGCCAGCAGCTTTGGGACAGCAGATACGCAGTATTTT.

The V call is TRBV28, the J call TRBJ1-5; the D gene is possibly TRBD1 (6 bases). V dropped 3 bases and J dropped 0 bases, with 9 bases sitting between them. There are 15 residues in the CDR3. Germline V CDR1 and CDR2: MDHEN, SYDVKM. DNA for the CDR3: TGTGCCAGCAGTTTCCAGGGGAATAGCAATCAGCCCCAGCATTTT. It yields the protein CASSFQGNSNQPQHF.

The chain couples TRBV5-6 to TRBJ2-1; TRBD2 matches 11 bases. The CDR3 consists of 15 residues. Germline V lookup: CDR1 SGHDT, CDR2 YYEEEE. Germline trimming cut 2 bases from V and 7 bases from J; bases unmatched to any gene: 5. The CDR3 DNA is TGTGCCAGCAGCTTCAGACTAGCGGGGATAAATGAGCAGTTCTTC. Its protein is CASSFRLAGINEQFF.

The chain joins TRBV21-1 to TRBJ2-7; the DNA was not compared with TRBD2, the D call given in the table. TRBV21-1 is classified as a pseudogene. The length of the CDR3 is 17 residues. The CDR3 DNA is TGTGCCAGCAGCAAACCTCTAGGGGGGGGGCCCTCCTACGAGCAGTACTTC. Encoded protein: CASSKPLGGGPSYEQYF.

The rearrangement links TRBV4-1 to TRBJ2-7, with a possible D match to TRBD1 (6 bases). Germline values: CDR1 MGHRA, CDR2 YSYEKL. V lost 1 base to trimming and J lost 6 bases, with 13 bases between them. The CDR3 has 14 amino acids. The CDR3 nucleotides are TGCGCCAGCAGCCAAGCCCGGACAGCCGTCGAGCAGTACTTC. It encodes CASSQARTAVEQYF.

A note on this clone: The same CDR3 is also encoded by other DNA sequences in this sample. V is TRBV7-9 and J is TRBJ2-7, with D perhaps matching TRBD2 (6 bases). This CDR3 comprises 13 residues. The V end lost 3 bases, the J end lost 3 bases, and 9 bases lay between the germline ends. Germline V gene lookup returns CDR1 SEHNR and CDR2 FQNEAQ (reference sequence). The chain's CDR3 is CASSFGGSYEQYF. Written as DNA, the CDR3 is TGTGCCAGCAGCTTTGGGGGGAGCTACGAGCAGTACTTC.

The V call is TRBV9, the J call TRBJ2-1; 7 bases agree with TRBD1. The J segment lost 2 bases and the V segment lost 4 bases, leaving 12 bases of the junction unmatched. CDR1 SGDLS and CDR2 YYNGEE come from the germline V gene. The CDR3 length is 17 residues. The CDR3: CASSQGGSGGPYNEQFF. CDR3 sequence (DNA): TGTGCCAGCAGCCAAGGGGGCTCAGGGGGACCCTACAATGAGCAGTTCTTC.

The V call is TRBV4-1, the J call TRBJ1-1, with D maybe TRBD1 (5 bases). The CDR3 is 13 residues long. Trimming removed 4 bases at V and 1 base at J, with 7 bases between. Germline assignment: CDR1 MGHRA and CDR2 YSYEKL. The CDR3 nucleotides read TGCGCCAGCAGCCGCGGGGGGAACACTGAAGCTTTCTTT. Translated: CASSRGGNTEAFF.

V and J are TRBV3-1 (or the pseudogene TRBV3-2) and TRBJ1-2, with TRBD1 identical over 8 bases. The V gene's germline CDR1 is LGHDT and CDR2 YNNKEL (reference sequence). The trim removed 2 bases at V and 3 bases at J, leaving 5 bases unmatched. The CDR3 is 15 residues long. CDR3 amino acids: CASSQSPGGDYGYTF. As DNA, the CDR3 is TGTGCCAGCAGCCAATCCCCAGGGGGCGACTATGGCTACACCTTC.

J is TRBJ2-7 and V is TRBV18, with D perhaps matching TRBD1 (5 bases). This CDR3 is 13 amino acids long. V lost 3 bases and J 3 bases, leaving 9 bases between the germline ends. Germline V CDR1 and CDR2: KGHSH, LQKENI. The CDR3 DNA reads TGTGCCAGCTCACCGGAGACAGTCTACGAGCAGTACTTC. As protein: CASSPETVYEQYF.

The chain is built from TRBV3-1 (or the pseudogene TRBV3-2) and TRBJ2-5; 9 nucleotides align to TRBD1. Trimming removed 0 bases from V and 5 bases from J; junction bases left unmatched: 7. CDR3 length equals 16 residues. The germline CDR1 and CDR2 sequences are LGHDT and YNNKEL (reference sequence). The CDR3 is CASSQDLGTGSETQYF. The DNA for the CDR3 is TGTGCCAGCAGCCAAGACCTAGGGACAGGGTCGGAGACCCAGTACTTC.

The chain joins TRBV24-1 to TRBJ1-1, with D uncertain. CDR3 size: 13 residues. Germline V lookup: CDR1 KGHDR, CDR2 SFDVKD. The germline V and J ends were trimmed by 7 bases and 7 bases, with 15 bases remaining between them. CDR3 amino acids: CATRDHDGVEAFF. CDR3 coding DNA: TGTGCCACCAGAGACCATGACGGGGTTGAAGCTTTCTTT.

This clone was seen only once. The gene calls are TRBV30 and TRBJ1-4; 9 bases are shared with TRBD1. The CDR3 extends over 15 amino acids. Trimming cost V 3 bases and J 8 bases; bases outside gene matches: 10. Germline lookup yields CDR1 GTSNPN and CDR2 SVGIG (reference sequence). CDR3 sequence reads: CAWSFRQGVIEKLFF. In nucleotides, the CDR3 is TGTGCCTGGAGCTTCCGACAGGGGGTTATAGAAAAACTGTTTTTT. The full variable domain, completed using reference TRBV30 and TRBJ1-4, is SQTIHQWPATLVQPVGSPLSLECTVEGTSNPNLYWYRQAAGRGLQLLFYSVGIGQISSEVPQNLSASRPQDRQFILSSKKLLLSDSGFYLCAWSFRQGVIEKLFFGSGTQLSVL.

The V call is TRBV3-1 (or the pseudogene TRBV3-2), the J call TRBJ1-1, with D possibly being TRBD1 (6 bases). Germline loops: CDR1 LGHDT, CDR2 YNNKEL (reference sequence). V was pared by 5 bases and J by 7 bases, with 14 bases between. The CDR3 runs to 13 residues. The CDR3 sequence is CASSTRTALEAFF. The CDR3 DNA sequence: TGTGCCAGCAGCACCAGGACAGCCCTTGAAGCTTTCTTT.

The J gene is TRBJ2-3, the V gene TRBV5-1; D not resolved. Germline-derived CDR1 and CDR2 are SGHRS and YFSETQ. The CDR3 is 16 residues long. V was shortened by 0 bases and J by 2 bases, with 13 bases between the two germline ends. CDR3 loop: CASSLGISAHTDTQYF. CDR3 nucleotides: TGCGCCAGCAGCTTGGGCATCAGCGCGCACACAGATACGCAGTATTTT.